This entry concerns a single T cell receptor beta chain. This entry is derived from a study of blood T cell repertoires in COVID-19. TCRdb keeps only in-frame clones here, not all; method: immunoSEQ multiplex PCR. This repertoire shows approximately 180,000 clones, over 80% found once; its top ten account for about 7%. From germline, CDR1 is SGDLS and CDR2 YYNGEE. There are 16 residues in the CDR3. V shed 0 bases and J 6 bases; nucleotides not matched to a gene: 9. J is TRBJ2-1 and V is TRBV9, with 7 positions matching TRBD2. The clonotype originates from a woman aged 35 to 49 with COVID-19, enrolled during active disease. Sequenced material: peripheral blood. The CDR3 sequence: CASSVVVGGVGNEQFF. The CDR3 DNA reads TGTGCCAGCAGCGTAGTAGTGGGAGGGGTGGGCAATGAGCAGTTCTTC.